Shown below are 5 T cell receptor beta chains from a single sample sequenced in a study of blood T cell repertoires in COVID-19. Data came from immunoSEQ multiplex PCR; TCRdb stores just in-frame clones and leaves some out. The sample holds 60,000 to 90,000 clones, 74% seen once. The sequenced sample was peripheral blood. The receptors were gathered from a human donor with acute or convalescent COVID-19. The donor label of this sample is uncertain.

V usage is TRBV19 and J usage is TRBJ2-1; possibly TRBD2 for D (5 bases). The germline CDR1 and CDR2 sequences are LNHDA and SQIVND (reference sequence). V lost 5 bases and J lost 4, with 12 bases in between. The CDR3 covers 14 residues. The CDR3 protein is CASSGRGEYNEQFF. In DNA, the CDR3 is TGTGCCAGTAGTGGACGGGGAGAATACAATGAGCAGTTCTTC.

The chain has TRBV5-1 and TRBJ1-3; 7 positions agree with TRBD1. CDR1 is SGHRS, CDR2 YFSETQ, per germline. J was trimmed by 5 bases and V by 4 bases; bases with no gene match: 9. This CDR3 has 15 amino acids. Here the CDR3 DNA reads TGCGCCAGCAGCCGAGGGACAGCGGAGCGAAACACCATATATTTT. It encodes CASSRGTAERNTIYF.

The CDR3 DNA sequence: TGTGCCAGCAGTGAAGAAAGGCAGGGCGGTGGATACGAGCAGTACGTC. Translated: CASSEERQGGGYEQYV. The V call is TRBV6-1, the J call TRBJ2-7; a possible D gene is TRBD1 (5 bases). There are 16 residues in the CDR3. The germline V gene has CDR1 MNHNS and CDR2 SASEGT. Trimming removed 1 base from V and 4 bases from J, with 17 bases in between.

The CDR3 DNA sequence: TGTGCCACCCACCCGGGTGAGGTCAATCAGCCCCAGCATTTT. Translated, it gives CATHPGEVNQPQHF. The rearrangement links TRBV6-5 to TRBJ1-5, with D unresolved. Germline CDR1 is MNHEY and CDR2 is SVGAGI. The CDR3 spans 14 residues. V lost 10 bases and J 3 bases, leaving 16 bases between the germline ends.

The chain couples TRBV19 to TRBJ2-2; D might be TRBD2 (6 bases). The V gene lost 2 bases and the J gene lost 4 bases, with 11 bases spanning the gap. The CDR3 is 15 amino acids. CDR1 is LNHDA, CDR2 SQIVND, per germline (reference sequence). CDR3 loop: CASSILGGSTGELFF. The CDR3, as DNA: TGTGCCAGTAGTATACTCGGGGGAAGCACCGGGGAGCTGTTTTTT.